This is a list of T cell receptor beta chains from one sample in a study of T cell repertoires in ileal Crohn's disease. The method was immunoSEQ multiplex PCR; TCRdb's version includes in-frame clones alone and lacks a portion of them. The sample lists roughly 15,000 clones, roughly 80% occurring once. Sequenced material: ileal tissue. These TCRs come from an adult with Crohn's disease. CDR3s include the opening cysteine and the closing phenylalanine or tryptophan. Each record gives: clone size, V gene, CDR3 length, D gene, J gene, CDR3 protein, CDR3 DNA. The D gene is left open where the match is weak. A row's size may be missing; if present it is once, few, many or a size class.

size: NA
V: TRBV2
length: 13
D: NA
J: TRBJ2-7
CDR3: CASMGAGYHEQYF
DNA: TGTGCCAGCATGGGGGCAGGGTACCACGAGCAGTACTTC

size: few
V: TRBV6-5
length: 13
D: NA
J: TRBJ2-6
CDR3: CASRGAGANVLTF
DNA: TGTGCCAGCAGGGGGGCCGGGGCCAACGTCCTGACTTTC

size: NA
V: TRBV19
length: 16
D: TRBD2
J: TRBJ2-5
CDR3: CASSITAGGAAETQYF
DNA: TGTGCCAGTAGTATCACGGCCGGGGGGGCCGCAGAGACCCAGTACTTC

size: NA
V: TRBV2
length: 16
D: NA
J: TRBJ1-5
CDR3: CASSERRVVGNQPQHF
DNA: TGTGCCAGCAGTGAGCGACGGGTTGTGGGCAATCAGCCCCAGCATTTT

size: once
V: TRBV6-5
length: 16
D: NA
J: TRBJ2-2
CDR3: CASSYSVAKHTGELFF
DNA: TGTGCCAGCAGTTACTCGGTAGCGAAACATACCGGGGAGCTGTTTTTT

size: NA
V: TRBV5-6
length: 12
D: NA
J: TRBJ2-7
CDR3: CASSLDQYEQYF
DNA: TGTGCCAGCAGCTTGGATCAGTACGAGCAGTACTTC

size: few
V: TRBV7-2
length: 13
D: NA
J: TRBJ1-2
CDR3: CASSLSRESGYTF
DNA: TGTGCCAGCAGCTTATCCCGGGAGAGCGGCTACACCTTC

size: NA
V: TRBV10-3
length: 15
D: NA
J: TRBJ1-5
CDR3: CAISRDKLGNQPQHF
DNA: TGTGCCATCAGCAGGGACAAGTTGGGCAATCAGCCCCAGCATTTT

size: NA
V: TRBV13
length: 20
D: TRBD1
J: TRBJ2-1
CDR3: CASSPRLRTGSLSSYNEQFF
DNA: TGTGCCAGCAGCCCCCGCCTTAGGACAGGGTCCCTGAGCTCCTACAATGAGCAGTTCTTC

size: NA
V: TRBV7-6
length: 13
D: TRBD1
J: TRBJ2-1
CDR3: CASSSGQTQRQFF
DNA: TGTGCCAGCAGCTCGGGACAGACACAACGGCAGTTCTTC

size: NA
V: TRBV9
length: 16
D: TRBD1
J: TRBJ2-2
CDR3: CASSGAGGWFTGELFF
DNA: TGTGCCAGCAGCGGTGCAGGGGGCTGGTTCACCGGGGAGCTGTTTTTT

size: NA
V: TRBV4-3
length: 15
D: TRBD1
J: TRBJ2-7
CDR3: CASSQGAGGNYEQYF
DNA: TGCGCCAGCAGCCAAGGAGCAGGGGGCAACTACGAGCAGTACTTC

size: NA
V: TRBV7-9
length: 14
D: NA
J: TRBJ1-1
CDR3: CASSLGRGVAEAFF
DNA: TGTGCCAGCAGCTTAGGCAGGGGAGTAGCTGAAGCTTTCTTT

size: once
V: TRBV11-2
length: 17
D: NA
J: TRBJ2-2
CDR3: CASSRRRGGANTGELFF
DNA: TGTGCCAGCAGCCGGAGGCGGGGAGGAGCGAACACCGGGGAGCTGTTTTTT

size: NA
V: TRBV7-8
length: 16
D: TRBD2
J: TRBJ2-5
CDR3: CASSSLAGGWQETQYF
DNA: TGTGCCAGCAGCTCCCTAGCGGGGGGATGGCAAGAGACCCAGTACTTC

size: NA
V: TRBV5-6
length: 13
D: NA
J: TRBJ2-7
CDR3: CASTSVDSYEQYF
DNA: TGTGCCAGCACCTCGGTAGACAGCTACGAGCAGTACTTC

size: NA
V: TRBV5-8
length: 14
D: NA
J: TRBJ1-2
CDR3: CASSLQGSSYGYTF
DNA: TGTGCCAGCAGCTTACAAGGGAGTTCCTATGGCTACACCTTC

size: once
V: TRBV20-1
length: 11
D: NA
J: TRBJ1-1
CDR3: CSTDRNTEAFF
DNA: TGCAGTACCGACAGGAACACTGAAGCTTTCTTT

size: NA
V: TRBV6-5
length: 13
D: NA
J: TRBJ2-3
CDR3: CASTSAFENTQYF
DNA: TGTGCCAGCACTTCAGCGTTCGAAAATACGCAGTATTTT

size: NA
V: TRBV7-9
length: 14
D: TRBD1
J: TRBJ1-4
CDR3: CASSLGGRNEKLFF
DNA: TGTGCCAGCAGCCTAGGGGGCAGAAATGAAAAACTGTTTTTT

size: NA
V: TRBV6-1
length: 15
D: NA
J: TRBJ1-5
CDR3: CASSEFGGSNQPQHF
DNA: TGTGCCAGCAGTGAATTCGGCGGTAGCAATCAGCCCCAGCATTTT

size: NA
V: TRBV14
length: 14
D: NA
J: TRBJ2-7
CDR3: CASSRGQSSYEQYF
DNA: TGTGCCAGCAGCCGGGGACAAAGCTCCTACGAGCAGTACTTC

size: NA
V: TRBV5-1
length: 12
D: TRBD1
J: TRBJ1-2
CDR3: CASSPGQGGYTF
DNA: TGCGCCAGCAGCCCGGGACAGGGCGGCTACACCTTC

size: NA
V: TRBV10-2
length: 12
D: NA
J: TRBJ1-2
CDR3: CATAYSGYGYTF
DNA: TGCGCCACCGCCTACAGTGGGTATGGCTACACCTTC

size: NA
V: TRBV6-5
length: 13
D: NA
J: TRBJ1-1
CDR3: CASSRQRGTEAFF
DNA: TGTGCCAGCAGTCGGCAAAGGGGCACTGAAGCTTTCTTT

size: NA
V: TRBV30
length: 15
D: TRBD1
J: TRBJ1-2
CDR3: CAWSSRTGNPTGYTF
DNA: TGTGCCTGGAGTTCTAGGACAGGGAATCCTACTGGCTACACCTTC

size: NA
V: TRBV5-4
length: 16
D: NA
J: TRBJ1-3
CDR3: CASSPTSDSSGNTIYF
DNA: TGTGCCAGCAGCCCAACCTCGGACAGCTCTGGAAACACCATATATTTT

size: NA
V: TRBV9
length: 16
D: TRBD1
J: TRBJ2-6
CDR3: CASSEDRASGANVLTF
DNA: TGTGCCAGCAGCGAAGACAGGGCCTCTGGGGCCAACGTCCTGACTTTC

size: NA
V: TRBV5-5
length: 14
D: NA
J: TRBJ1-2
CDR3: CASSPDSGGYGYTF
DNA: TGTGCCAGCAGCCCGGACTCCGGAGGCTATGGCTACACCTTC

size: NA
V: TRBV7-2
length: 15
D: TRBD1
J: TRBJ2-1
CDR3: CASSLDRGIYNEQFF
DNA: TGTGCCAGCAGCTTAGACAGGGGAATTTACAATGAGCAGTTCTTC

size: NA
V: TRBV2
length: 16
D: NA
J: TRBJ1-1
CDR3: CASTIWASRKNTEAFF
DNA: TGTGCCAGCACTATTTGGGCATCTCGGAAGAACACTGAAGCTTTCTTT

size: NA
V: TRBV5-4
length: 14
D: TRBD2
J: TRBJ2-3
CDR3: CASSPGGLLNTQYF
DNA: TGTGCCAGCAGCCCGGGGGGACTCCTAAATACGCAGTATTTT

size: NA
V: TRBV6-5
length: 12
D: NA
J: TRBJ1-2
CDR3: CASRDRDYGYTF
DNA: TGTGCCAGCAGGGACAGAGACTATGGCTACACCTTC